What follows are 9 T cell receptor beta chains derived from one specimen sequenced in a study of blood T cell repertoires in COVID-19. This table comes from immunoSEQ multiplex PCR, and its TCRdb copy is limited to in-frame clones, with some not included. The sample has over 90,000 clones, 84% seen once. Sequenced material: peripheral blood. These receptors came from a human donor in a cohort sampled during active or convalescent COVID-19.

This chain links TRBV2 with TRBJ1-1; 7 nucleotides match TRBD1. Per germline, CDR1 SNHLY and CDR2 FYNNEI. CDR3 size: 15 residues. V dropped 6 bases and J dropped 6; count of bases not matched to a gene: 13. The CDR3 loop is CASRTTTGVGAEAFF. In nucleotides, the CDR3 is TGTGCCAGCAGAACTACTACAGGGGTAGGGGCTGAAGCTTTCTTT. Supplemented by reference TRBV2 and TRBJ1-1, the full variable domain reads EPEVTQTPSHQVTQMGQEVILRCVPISNHLYFYWYRQILGQKVEFLVSFYNNEISEKSEIFDDQFSVERPDGSNFTLKIRSTKLEDSAMYFCASRTTTGVGAEAFFGQGTRLTVV.

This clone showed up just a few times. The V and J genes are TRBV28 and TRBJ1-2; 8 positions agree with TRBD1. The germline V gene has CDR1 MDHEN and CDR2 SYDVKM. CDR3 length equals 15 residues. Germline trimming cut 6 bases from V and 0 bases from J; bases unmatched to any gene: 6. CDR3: CASRSDRGANYGYTF. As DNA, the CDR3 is TGTGCCAGCAGATCAGACAGGGGAGCTAACTATGGCTACACCTTC.

CDR3 region: CASSFTGMRLETQYF. The CDR3 region has the DNA TGTGCCAGCAGCTTCACAGGGATGAGGCTTGAGACCCAGTACTTC. The J gene is TRBJ2-5, the V gene TRBV5-5, with D possibly TRBD1 on 6 matching bases. V was pared by 2 bases and J by 5 bases, with 16 bases between. The CDR3 extends over 15 amino acids. CDR1 and CDR2 from the germline V gene are SGHKS and YYEKEE (reference sequence). Based on the CDR3 plus reference TRBV5-5 and TRBJ2-5, the full variable domain is DAGVTQSPTHLIKTRGQQVTLRCSPISGHKSVSWYQQVLGQGPQFIFQYYEKEERGRGNFPDRFSARQFPNYSSELNVNALLLGDSALYLCASSFTGMRLETQYFGPGTRLLVL.

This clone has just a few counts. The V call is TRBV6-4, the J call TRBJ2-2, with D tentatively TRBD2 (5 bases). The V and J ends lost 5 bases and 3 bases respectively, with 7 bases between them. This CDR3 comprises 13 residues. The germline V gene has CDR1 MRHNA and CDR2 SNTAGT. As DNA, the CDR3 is TGTGCCAGCAGTCCGGGGTACACCGGGGAGCTGTTTTTT. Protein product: CASSPGYTGELFF.

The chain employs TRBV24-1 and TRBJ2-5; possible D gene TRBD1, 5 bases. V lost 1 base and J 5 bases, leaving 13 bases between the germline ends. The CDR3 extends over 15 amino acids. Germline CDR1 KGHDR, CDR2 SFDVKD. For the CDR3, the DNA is TGTGCCACCAGTGATTTAGGGCAGGGCGGCGAGACCCAGTACTTC. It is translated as CATSDLGQGGETQYF.

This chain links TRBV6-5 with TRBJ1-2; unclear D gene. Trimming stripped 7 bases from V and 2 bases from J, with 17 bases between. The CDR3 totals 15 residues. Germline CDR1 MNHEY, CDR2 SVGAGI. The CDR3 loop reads CASTPHGRNNYGYTF. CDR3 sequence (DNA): TGTGCCAGCACCCCACATGGCAGAAACAACTATGGCTACACCTTC.

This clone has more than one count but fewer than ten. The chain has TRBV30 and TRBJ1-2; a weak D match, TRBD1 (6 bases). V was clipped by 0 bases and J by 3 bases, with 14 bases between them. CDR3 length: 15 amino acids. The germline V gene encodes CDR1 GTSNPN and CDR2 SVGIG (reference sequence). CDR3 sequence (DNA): TGTGCCTGGAGTGTTCTGGTAGGGGGGGACTATGGCTACACCTTC. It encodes CAWSVLVGGDYGYTF.

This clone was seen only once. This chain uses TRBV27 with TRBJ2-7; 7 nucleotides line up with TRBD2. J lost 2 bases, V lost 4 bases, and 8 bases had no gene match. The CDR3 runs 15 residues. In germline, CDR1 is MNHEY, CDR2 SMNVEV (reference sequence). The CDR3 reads CASSSRPSGAYEQYF. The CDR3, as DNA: TGTGCCAGCAGTTCCCGTCCTAGCGGAGCCTACGAGCAGTACTTC.

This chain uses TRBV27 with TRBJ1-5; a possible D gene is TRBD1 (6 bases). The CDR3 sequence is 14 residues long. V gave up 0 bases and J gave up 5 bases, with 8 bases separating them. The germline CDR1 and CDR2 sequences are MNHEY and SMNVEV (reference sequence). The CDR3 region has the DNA TGTGCCAGCAGTTTATCGGGGGCCTATCAGCCCCAGCATTTT. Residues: CASSLSGAYQPQHF.